A selection of T cell receptor beta chains follows, all from one sample in a study of T cell changes during pregnancy in multiple sclerosis. Profiling relied on immunoSEQ multiplex PCR, and the TCRdb table lists in-frame clones only, not all of them. The table has tens of thousands of clones, over 85% seen once. The sequencing here drew on CD8+ T cells from peripheral blood mononuclear cells, taken before pregnancy. The receptor source for this set is a female donor with multiple sclerosis, enrolled in a pregnancy study. CDR3s include the opening cysteine and the closing phenylalanine or tryptophan. D genes are given only for firm matches. Not all rows give a size; the values are once, few, many and, for expanded clones, a class.

TRBJ1-2,-,TRBD1,TRBV9,CASSVAGDSYGYTF,TGTGCCAGCAGCGTAGCGGGGGACAGCTATGGCTACACCTTC
TRBJ1-1,-,-,TRBV11-1,CASSQAIMNTEAFF,TGTGCCAGCAGCCAGGCTATTATGAACACTGAAGCTTTCTTT
TRBJ1-1,few,-,TRBV5-4,CASSLEAGEAFF,TGTGCCAGCAGCTTGGAAGCAGGGGAAGCTTTCTTT
TRBJ2-1,-,TRBD2,TRBV7-6,CASRPTSGGGYEQFF,TGTGCCAGCAGGCCTACTAGCGGGGGAGGATATGAGCAGTTCTTC
TRBJ2-1,-,-,TRBV21-1,CASSPRQGATENEQFF,TGTGCCAGCAGCCCCCGACAGGGGGCTACGGAAAATGAGCAGTTCTTC
TRBJ2-1,few,TRBD2,TRBV6-1,CASTFKSGGAGEQFF,TGTGCCAGCACTTTTAAAAGCGGGGGGGCGGGTGAGCAGTTCTTC
TRBJ1-1,-,TRBD1,TRBV5-5,CASSLGAGGWPEAFF,TGTGCCAGCAGCTTGGGGGCAGGGGGCTGGCCTGAAGCTTTCTTT
TRBJ2-3,once,TRBD2,TRBV9,CASSVGAGDTDTQYF,TGTGCCAGCAGCGTTGGAGCGGGGGACACAGATACGCAGTATTTT
TRBJ1-1,-,-,TRBV29-1,CSVEGGRSTEAFF,TGCAGCGTTGAAGGGGGCAGGAGCACTGAAGCTTTCTTT
TRBJ2-5,-,-,TRBV15,CATSRVRQTLQETQYF,TGTGCCACCAGCAGAGTCCGACAGACCCTACAAGAGACCCAGTACTTC